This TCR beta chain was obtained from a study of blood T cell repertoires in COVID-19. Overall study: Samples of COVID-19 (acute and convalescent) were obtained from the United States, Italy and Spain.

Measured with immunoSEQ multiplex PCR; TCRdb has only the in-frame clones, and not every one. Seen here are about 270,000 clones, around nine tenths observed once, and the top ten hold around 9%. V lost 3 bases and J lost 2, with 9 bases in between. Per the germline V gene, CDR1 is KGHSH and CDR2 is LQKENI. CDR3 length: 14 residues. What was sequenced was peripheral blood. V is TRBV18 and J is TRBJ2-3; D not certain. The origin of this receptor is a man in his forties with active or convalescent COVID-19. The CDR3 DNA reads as TGTGCCAGCTCACCCAGGTATGACACAGATACGCAGTATTTT. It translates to CASSPRYDTDTQYF.